What follows are 21 T cell receptor beta chains derived from one specimen sequenced in a study of T-cell reconstitution after alpha-beta-depleted transplantation in children. Unique molecular identifiers featured in how the TCRbeta library was prepared. TCRdb recomputed calls from the PCR reads with MiXCR, one row per CDR3 protein. The sample has around 960,000 distinct CDR3 sequences; about 26% are singletons. The sequencing used PBMCs, mostly from graft donor cells, collected 360 days after TCRalphabeta/CD19-depleted stem cell transplant. These receptors originate from a boy less than two years old who had a stem cell transplant for SCID, so the T cells may come from the graft donor.

The rearrangement joins TRBV25-1 to TRBJ2-7; possible D gene TRBD2, 5 bases. Germline V gene data show CDR1 as MGHDK and CDR2 as SYGVNS. The CDR3 has 15 residues. Trimming took off 3 bases at V and 2 bases at J, with 14 bases between the two ends. CDR3 DNA: TGTGCCAGCAGTGACGATCGGGGTTTCGCCTACGAGCAGTACTTC. Amino acid sequence: CASSDDRGFAYEQYF.

CDR3 residues: CSAPEGQVQETQYF. CDR3 DNA: TGCAGTGCTCCGGAGGGACAGGTCCAAGAGACCCAGTACTTC. The chain couples TRBV20-1 to TRBJ2-5; 8 nucleotides align to TRBD1. Germline CDR1 reads DFQATT; CDR2 reads SNEGSKA (reference sequence). V gave up 5 bases and J gave up 1 base; unmatched junction bases: 6. The CDR3 has 14 residues.

The chain is built from TRBV24-1 and TRBJ2-5; 9 bases map to TRBD1. The J segment lost 4 bases and the V segment lost 3 bases, leaving 8 bases of the junction unmatched. CDR3 size: 16 residues. Germline V CDR1 and CDR2: KGHDR, SFDVKD. Here the CDR3 DNA reads TGTGCCACCAGTGATCGCGGGACAGGGAGTGCAGAGACCCAGTACTTC. As protein: CATSDRGTGSAETQYF.

This sequence joins TRBV5-1 and TRBJ2-2, with D perhaps matching TRBD1 or TRBD2 (6 bases each). With 0 bases removed from V and 10 bases from J, the gap between germline ends came to 13 bases. The CDR3 is 14 amino acids. The germline gives CDR1 SGHRS, CDR2 YFSETQ. CDR3 DNA sequence: TGCGCCAGCAGCTTGGGTACGGGGGCGATGGAGCTGTTTTTT. This gives the protein CASSLGTGAMELFF.

The chain is built from TRBV5-5 and TRBJ2-7; D is possibly TRBD2 (6 bases). The CDR3 has 14 residues. Germline CDR1 and CDR2: SGHKS and YYEKEE (reference sequence). The V and J ends lost 6 bases and 3 bases respectively, with 16 bases between them. CDR3 sequence: CASTEHDGGYEQYF. The CDR3 DNA is TGTGCCAGCACCGAACATGACGGGGGCTACGAGCAGTACTTC.

This clonotype has just a few counts. The chain combines TRBV7-6 with TRBJ1-5, with a possible D match to TRBD1 (6 bases). This CDR3 spans 15 amino acids. The germline V gene has CDR1 SGHVS and CDR2 FNYEAQ. Trimming took off 1 base at V and 6 bases at J, with 13 bases between the two ends. In DNA, the CDR3 is TGTGCCAGCAGCTTAGTCCCAGGGGATAGTCAGCCCCAGCATTTT. It encodes CASSLVPGDSQPQHF.

This clonotype was seen a few times. The chain employs TRBV28 and TRBJ1-1, with unresolved D. The V and J ends lost 5 bases and 6 bases respectively, with 13 bases between them. This CDR3 region has 13 residues. Germline V gene data show CDR1 as MDHEN and CDR2 as SYDVKM. The CDR3 spells CASSAGVNAEAFF. In nucleotides, the CDR3 is TGTGCCAGCAGTGCCGGGGTCAACGCTGAAGCTTTCTTT.

This clonotype has a handful of counts. The V and J genes are TRBV7-9 and TRBJ2-5; D unclear. V was clipped by 3 bases and J by 2 bases, with 10 bases between them. The CDR3 covers 14 residues. Germline values: CDR1 SEHNR, CDR2 FQNEAQ (reference sequence). As DNA, the CDR3 is TGTGCCAGCAGCTTTGGTCCCGCGCAAGAGACCCAGTACTTC. Its translation: CASSFGPAQETQYF.

The chain recombines TRBV6-5 with TRBJ2-5; a weak D match, TRBD2 (5 bases). With 2 bases removed from V and 5 bases from J, the gap between germline ends came to 12 bases. The germline CDR1 and CDR2 sequences are MNHEY and SVGAGI. This CDR3 region has 14 residues. CDR3 nucleotide sequence: TGTGCCAGCAGTTACGAACTAGGGTTGGAGACCCAGTACTTC. This translates into CASSYELGLETQYF.

This clonotype was recorded once. This rearrangement joins TRBV7-9 to TRBJ2-5, with unresolved D. This CDR3 region has 16 residues. Germline CDR1 reads SEHNR; CDR2 reads FQNEAQ (reference sequence). V shed 5 bases and J shed 5 bases, with 21 bases lying between them. CDR3 nucleotides: TGTGCCAGCAGCCTTTATTATGGGTCTAGTGGGGAGACCCAGTACTTC. Translation: CASSLYYGSSGETQYF. Using reference TRBV7-9 and TRBJ2-5 for the parts outside the CDR3, the full variable domain is DTGVSQNPRHKITKRGQNVTFRCDPISEHNRLYWYRQTLGQGPEFLTYFQNEAQLEKSRLLSDRFSAERPKGSFSTLEIQRTEQGDSAMYLCASSLYYGSSGETQYFGPGTRLLVL.

The J gene is TRBJ2-4, the V gene TRBV29-1; a weak D match, TRBD1 (6 bases). The CDR3 extends over 13 amino acids. Germline CDR1 reads SQVTM; CDR2 reads ANQGSEA. The V end lost 3 bases, the J end lost 2 bases, and 8 bases lay between the germline ends. CDR3 loop: CSVEDRTKNIQYF. In DNA form, the CDR3 reads TGCAGCGTTGAGGACAGAACCAAAAACATTCAGTACTTC.

This clonotype has only a few counts. The rearrangement links TRBV5-1 to TRBJ1-2, with 12 positions matching TRBD1. Germline CDR1 is SGHRS and CDR2 is YFSETQ. V gave up 5 bases and J gave up 4 bases; unmatched junction bases: 6. CDR3 size: 15 residues. CDR3 sequence reads: CASRPGTGGLYGYTF. In DNA form, the CDR3 reads TGCGCCAGCAGGCCCGGGACAGGGGGCCTCTATGGCTACACCTTC.

The rearrangement joins TRBV7-9 to TRBJ2-3, with D perhaps matching TRBD1 (6 bases). The CDR3 runs to 16 residues. Trimming took 5 bases from V and 4 from J, leaving 19 bases between them. Germline V gene sequence: CDR1 SEHNR, CDR2 FQNEAQ (reference sequence). The CDR3 sequence is CASSLGTRGSADTQYF. The CDR3 bases are TGTGCCAGCAGCCTCGGGACAAGGGGGTCTGCAGATACGCAGTATTTT.

This CDR3 is CASSPQSGRLIYEQYF. The DNA for the CDR3 is TGTGCCAGCAGCCCCCAGAGCGGGCGTTTAATCTACGAGCAGTACTTC. This sequence joins TRBV7-6 and TRBJ2-7; a possible D gene is TRBD2 (6 bases). The CDR3 runs to 16 residues. Germline CDR1 is SGHVS and CDR2 is FNYEAQ. Trimming shortened V by 5 bases and J by 3 bases, and 20 bases separated the two germline ends.

V gene TRBV7-3 combines with J gene TRBJ2-2; TRBD1 matches at 9 bases. The V and J ends lost 3 bases and 3 bases, in that order; junction bases with no gene match: 5. Germline CDR1 reads SGHTA; CDR2 reads FQGTGA. CDR3 length equals 16 residues. The CDR3 DNA reads TGTGCCAGCAGCTTCTCTCGGACAGGGGACACCGGGGAGCTGTTTTTT. This encodes CASSFSRTGDTGELFF.

The chain couples TRBV5-1 to TRBJ1-4; D is possibly TRBD1 (5 bases). This CDR3 has 15 amino acids. Germline V gene lookup returns CDR1 SGHRS and CDR2 YFSETQ. With 4 bases removed from V and 3 bases from J, the gap between germline ends came to 13 bases. The CDR3 bases are TGCGCCAGCAGCCCCGACAGAGCGGCTAATGAAAAACTGTTTTTT. Amino acids: CASSPDRAANEKLFF.

The J gene is TRBJ2-1, the V gene TRBV20-1; 7 bases line up with TRBD2. The germline gives CDR1 DFQATT, CDR2 SNEGSKA (reference sequence). The ends lost 5 bases at V and 3 bases at J; junction bases unmatched: 1. This CDR3 is built from 12 residues. The CDR3 region is CSARTSYNEQFF. The CDR3 region has the DNA TGCAGTGCTCGGACTAGCTACAATGAGCAGTTCTTC.

This clonotype was counted many times. The chain is built from TRBV12-3 or TRBV12-4 and TRBJ2-5; a possible D gene is TRBD2 (6 bases). The CDR3 covers 13 residues. Trimming took 3 bases from V and 2 from J, leaving 7 bases between them. The CDR3, as DNA: TGTGCCAGCAGTTTCGCGGGGCAAGAGACCCAGTACTTC. Translation gives CASSFAGQETQYF.

This clonotype was seen a single time. The chain links TRBV5-1 to TRBJ2-1; 8 positions match TRBD2. The CDR3 consists of 14 residues. Losses at the gene ends were 2 bases for V and 9 bases for J; bases not matched to a gene: 7. The germline CDR1 and CDR2 sequences are SGHRS and YFSETQ. For the CDR3, the DNA is TGCGCCAGCAGCTTCGGGACTAGTGCTCGTGAGCAGTTCTTC. This codes for CASSFGTSAREQFF.

This chain connects TRBV5-1 to TRBJ2-3, with no clear D. CDR3 size: 18 residues. Deletions cut 2 bases from V and 3 bases from J, with 22 bases between. The germline V gene encodes CDR1 SGHRS and CDR2 YFSETQ. CDR3 sequence (DNA): TGCGCCAGCAGCTTTGAAAGCTCGGTTTCAGCCCAAACAGATACGCAGTATTTT. Encoded protein: CASSFESSVSAQTDTQYF.

There are a few counts of this clonotype. The V gene is TRBV5-5, the J gene TRBJ1-1, with 11 positions matching TRBD1. J lost 4 bases, V lost 3 bases, and 5 bases had no gene match. From germline, CDR1 is SGHKS and CDR2 YYEKEE (reference sequence). The CDR3 contains 15 residues. CDR3 amino acids: CASSSSDRGLTEAFF. Written as DNA, the CDR3 is TGTGCCAGCAGCTCATCGGACAGGGGGCTCACTGAAGCTTTCTTT.